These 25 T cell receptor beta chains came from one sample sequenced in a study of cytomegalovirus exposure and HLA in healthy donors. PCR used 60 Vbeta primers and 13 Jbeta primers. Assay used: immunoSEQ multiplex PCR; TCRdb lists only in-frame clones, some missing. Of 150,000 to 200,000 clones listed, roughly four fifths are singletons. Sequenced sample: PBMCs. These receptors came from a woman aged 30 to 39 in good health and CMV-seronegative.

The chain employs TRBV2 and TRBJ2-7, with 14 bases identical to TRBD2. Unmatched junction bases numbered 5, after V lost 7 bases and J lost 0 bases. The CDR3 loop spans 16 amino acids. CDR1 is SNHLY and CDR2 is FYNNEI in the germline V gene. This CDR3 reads CASTRLAGGPSYEQYF. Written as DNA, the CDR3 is TGTGCCAGCACACGACTAGCGGGGGGGCCCTCCTACGAGCAGTACTTC.

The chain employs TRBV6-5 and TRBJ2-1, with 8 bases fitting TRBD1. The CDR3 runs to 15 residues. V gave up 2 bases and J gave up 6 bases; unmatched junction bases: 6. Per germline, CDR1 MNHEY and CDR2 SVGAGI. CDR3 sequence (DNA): TGTGCCAGCAGTTACGACAGGACAGGGTCCAATGAGCAGTTCTTC. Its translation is CASSYDRTGSNEQFF.

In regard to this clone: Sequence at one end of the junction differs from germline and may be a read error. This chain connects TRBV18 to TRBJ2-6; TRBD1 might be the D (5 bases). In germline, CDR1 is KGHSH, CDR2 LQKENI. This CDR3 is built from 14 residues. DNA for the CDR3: TGTGCCAGCTCTCCAGACTCTGGGGCCAACGGCCTGACTTTC. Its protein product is CASSPDSGANGLTF.

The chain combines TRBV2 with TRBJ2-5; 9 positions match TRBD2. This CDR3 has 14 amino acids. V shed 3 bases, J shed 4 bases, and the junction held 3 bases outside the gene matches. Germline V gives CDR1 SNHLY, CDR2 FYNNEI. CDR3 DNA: TGTGCCAGCAGTGATCGCGGGGGGGGAGAGACCCAGTACTTC. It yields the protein CASSDRGGGETQYF.

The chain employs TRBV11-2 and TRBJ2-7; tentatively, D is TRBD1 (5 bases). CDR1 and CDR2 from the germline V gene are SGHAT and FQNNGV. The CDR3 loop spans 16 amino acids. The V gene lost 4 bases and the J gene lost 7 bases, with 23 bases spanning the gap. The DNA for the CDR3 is TGTGCCAGCAGCTGGGGCGCAAGCGACGAGGCGGAAGAGCAGTACTTC. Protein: CASSWGASDEAEEQYF.

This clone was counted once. CDR3 sequence: CASSFGTGIYNEQFF. The CDR3 bases are TGTGCCAGCAGCTTCGGGACAGGTATTTATAATGAGCAGTTCTTC. The chain uses TRBV7-6 and TRBJ2-1; TRBD1 matches 8 bases. V lost 3 bases, J lost 7 bases, and 8 bases stayed unmatched. CDR1 is SGHVS and CDR2 is FNYEAQ in the germline V gene. The CDR3 contains 15 residues.

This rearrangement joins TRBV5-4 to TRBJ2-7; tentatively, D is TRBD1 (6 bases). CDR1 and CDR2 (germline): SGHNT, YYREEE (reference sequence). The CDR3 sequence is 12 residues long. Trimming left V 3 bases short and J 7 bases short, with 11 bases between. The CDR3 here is CASSSQGREQYF. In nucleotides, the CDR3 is TGTGCCAGCAGCTCACAGGGCCGGGAGCAGTACTTC.

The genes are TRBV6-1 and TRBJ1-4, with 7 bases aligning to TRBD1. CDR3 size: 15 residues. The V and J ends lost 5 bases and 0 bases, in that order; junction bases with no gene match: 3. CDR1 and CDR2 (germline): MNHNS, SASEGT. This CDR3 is CASSFGTATNEKLFF. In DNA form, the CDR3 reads TGTGCCAGCAGTTTCGGGACAGCAACTAATGAAAAACTGTTTTTT.

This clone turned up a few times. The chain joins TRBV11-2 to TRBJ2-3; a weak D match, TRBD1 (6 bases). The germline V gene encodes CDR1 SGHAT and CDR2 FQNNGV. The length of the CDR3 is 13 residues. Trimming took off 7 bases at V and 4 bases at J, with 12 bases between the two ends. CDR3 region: CASKRAGADTQYF. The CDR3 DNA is TGTGCCAGCAAACGCGCAGGGGCAGATACGCAGTATTTT.

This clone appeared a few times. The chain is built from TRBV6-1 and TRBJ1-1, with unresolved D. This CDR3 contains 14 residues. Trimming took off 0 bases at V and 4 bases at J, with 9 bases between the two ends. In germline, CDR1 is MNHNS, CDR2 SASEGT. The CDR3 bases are TGTGCCAGCAGTGAAGCATCTGGGCTCACTGAAGCTTTCTTT. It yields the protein CASSEASGLTEAFF.

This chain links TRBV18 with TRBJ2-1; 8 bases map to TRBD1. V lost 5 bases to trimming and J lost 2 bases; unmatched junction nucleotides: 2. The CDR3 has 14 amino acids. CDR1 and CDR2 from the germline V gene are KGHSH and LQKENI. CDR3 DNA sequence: TGTGCCAGCTCAAGACAGGGGACCTACAATGAGCAGTTCTTC. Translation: CASSRQGTYNEQFF.

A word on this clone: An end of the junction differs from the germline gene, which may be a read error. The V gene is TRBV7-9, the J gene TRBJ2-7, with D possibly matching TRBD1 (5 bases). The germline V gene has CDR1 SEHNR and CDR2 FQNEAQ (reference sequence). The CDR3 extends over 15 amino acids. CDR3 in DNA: TGTTCCAGCAGCTTTCAACAGGCAGGGACCTACGAGCAGTACTTC. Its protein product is CSSSFQQAGTYEQYF.

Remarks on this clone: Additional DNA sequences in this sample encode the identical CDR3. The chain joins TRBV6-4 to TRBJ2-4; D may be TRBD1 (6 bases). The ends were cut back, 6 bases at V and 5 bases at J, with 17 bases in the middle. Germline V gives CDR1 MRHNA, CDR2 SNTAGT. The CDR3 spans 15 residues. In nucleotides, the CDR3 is TGTGCCAGCAGGCTGGCAGGGGTCCCGCAAAACATTCAGTACTTC. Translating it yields CASRLAGVPQNIQYF.

CDR3 in amino acids: CASSLTGAIYEQYF. CDR3 DNA: TGTGCCAGCAGTTTGACAGGGGCAATATACGAGCAGTACTTC. The rearrangement uses TRBV7-8 and TRBJ2-7; 8 positions agree with TRBD1. There are 14 residues in the CDR3. V lost 6 bases, J lost 4 bases, and 8 bases stayed unmatched. Germline CDR1 reads SGHVS; CDR2 reads FQNEAQ.

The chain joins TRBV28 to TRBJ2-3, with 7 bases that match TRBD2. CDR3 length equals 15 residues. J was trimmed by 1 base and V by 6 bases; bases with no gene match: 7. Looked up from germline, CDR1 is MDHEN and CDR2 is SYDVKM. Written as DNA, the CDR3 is TGTGCCAGCAGCGCTGCTAGCGGCCGCACAGATACGCAGTATTTT. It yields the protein CASSAASGRTDTQYF.

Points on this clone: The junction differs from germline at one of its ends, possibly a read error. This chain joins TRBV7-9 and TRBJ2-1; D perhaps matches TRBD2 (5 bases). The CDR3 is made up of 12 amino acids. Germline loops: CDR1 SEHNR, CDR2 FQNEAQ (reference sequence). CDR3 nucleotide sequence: TGTTCCAGCTCGGGGAGCTACAATGAGCAGTTCTTC. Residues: CSSSGSYNEQFF.

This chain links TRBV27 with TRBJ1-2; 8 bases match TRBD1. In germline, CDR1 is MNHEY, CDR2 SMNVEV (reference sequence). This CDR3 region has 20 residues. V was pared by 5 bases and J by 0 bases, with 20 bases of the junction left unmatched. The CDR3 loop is CASSPQGSSITGGPNYGYTF. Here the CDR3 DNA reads TGTGCCAGCAGTCCCCAGGGGTCATCCATTACAGGGGGTCCTAACTATGGCTACACCTTC.

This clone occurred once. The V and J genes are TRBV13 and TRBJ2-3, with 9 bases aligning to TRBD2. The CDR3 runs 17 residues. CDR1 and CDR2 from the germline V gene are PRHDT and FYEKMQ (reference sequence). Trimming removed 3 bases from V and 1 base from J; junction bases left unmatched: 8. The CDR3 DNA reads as TGTGCCAGCAGCTTCCTCGGGGCTAGCGGGGGCACAGATACGCAGTATTTT. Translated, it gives CASSFLGASGGTDTQYF. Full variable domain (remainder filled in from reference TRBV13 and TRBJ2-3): AAGVIQSPRHLIKEKRETATLKCYPIPRHDTVYWYQQGPGQDPQFLISFYEKMQSDKGSIPDRFSAQQFSDYHSELNMSSLELGDSALYFCASSFLGASGGTDTQYFGPGTRLTVL.

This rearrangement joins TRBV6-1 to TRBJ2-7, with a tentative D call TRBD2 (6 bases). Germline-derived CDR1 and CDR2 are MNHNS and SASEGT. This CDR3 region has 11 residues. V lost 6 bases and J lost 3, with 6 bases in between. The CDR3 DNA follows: TGTGCCAGCAGCGGGGGCTACGAGCAGTACTTC. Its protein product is CASSGGYEQYF.

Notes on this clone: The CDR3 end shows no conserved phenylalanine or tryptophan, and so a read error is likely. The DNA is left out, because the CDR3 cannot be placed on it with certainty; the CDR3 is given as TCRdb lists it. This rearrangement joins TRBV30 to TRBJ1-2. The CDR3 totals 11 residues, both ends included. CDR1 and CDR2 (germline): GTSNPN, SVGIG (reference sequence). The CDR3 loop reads CAWSVGPGMRV.

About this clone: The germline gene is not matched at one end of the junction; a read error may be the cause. The CDR3 nucleotides read TGTGCCAGCAGTACAGGGACAGGAGCTGCAAGAGCCGGGGACTTC. Translating gives CASSTGTGAARAGDF. J is TRBJ2-5 and V is TRBV28; 8 bases map to TRBD1. Looked up from germline, CDR1 is MDHEN and CDR2 is SYDVKM. The CDR3 runs to 15 residues. Full variable domain (outside the CDR3, taken from reference TRBV28 and TRBJ2-5): DVKVTQSSRYLVKRTGEKVFLECVQDMDHENMFWYRQDPGLGLRLIYFSYDVKMKEKGDIPEGYSVSREKKERFSLILESASTNQTSMYLCASSTGTGAARAGDFGPGTRLLVL.

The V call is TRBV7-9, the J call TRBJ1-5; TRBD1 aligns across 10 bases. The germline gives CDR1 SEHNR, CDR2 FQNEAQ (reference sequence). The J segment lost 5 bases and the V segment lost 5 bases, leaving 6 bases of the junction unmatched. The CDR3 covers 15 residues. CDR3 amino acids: CASSKTGGLDQPQHF. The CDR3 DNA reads TGTGCCAGCAGCAAGACAGGGGGCTTAGATCAGCCCCAGCATTTT.

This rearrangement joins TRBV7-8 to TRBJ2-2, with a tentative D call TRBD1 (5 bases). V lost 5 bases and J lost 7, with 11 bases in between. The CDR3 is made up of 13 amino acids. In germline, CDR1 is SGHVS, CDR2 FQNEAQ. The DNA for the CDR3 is TGTGCCAGCAGCCTCGCAGGGCTCGGGGAGCTGTTTTTT. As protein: CASSLAGLGELFF. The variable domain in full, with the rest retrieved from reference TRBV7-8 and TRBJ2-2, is GAGVSQSPRYKVAKRGQDVALRCDPISGHVSLFWYQQALGQGPEFLTYFQNEAQLDKSGLPSDRFFAERPEGSVSTLKIQRTQQEDSAVYLCASSLAGLGELFFGEGSRLTVL.

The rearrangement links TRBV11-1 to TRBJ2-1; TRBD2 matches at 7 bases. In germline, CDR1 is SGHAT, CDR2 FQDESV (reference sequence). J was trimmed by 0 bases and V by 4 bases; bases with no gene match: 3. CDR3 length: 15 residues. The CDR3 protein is CASSWEGSSYNEQFF. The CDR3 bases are TGTGCCAGCAGCTGGGAGGGTAGCTCCTACAATGAGCAGTTCTTC. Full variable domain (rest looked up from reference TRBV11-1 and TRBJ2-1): EAEVAQSPRYKITEKSQAVAFWCDPISGHATLYWYRQILGQGPELLVQFQDESVVDDSQLPKDRFSAERLKGVDSTLKIQPAELGDSAMYLCASSWEGSSYNEQFFGPGTRLTVL.

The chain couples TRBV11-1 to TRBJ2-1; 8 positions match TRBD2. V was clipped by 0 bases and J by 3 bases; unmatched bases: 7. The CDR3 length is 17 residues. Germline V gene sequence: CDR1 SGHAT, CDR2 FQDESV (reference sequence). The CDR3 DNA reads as TGTGCCAGCAGCTTAGCCACTAGCGGCTACGTCTACAATGAGCAGTTCTTC. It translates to CASSLATSGYVYNEQFF.